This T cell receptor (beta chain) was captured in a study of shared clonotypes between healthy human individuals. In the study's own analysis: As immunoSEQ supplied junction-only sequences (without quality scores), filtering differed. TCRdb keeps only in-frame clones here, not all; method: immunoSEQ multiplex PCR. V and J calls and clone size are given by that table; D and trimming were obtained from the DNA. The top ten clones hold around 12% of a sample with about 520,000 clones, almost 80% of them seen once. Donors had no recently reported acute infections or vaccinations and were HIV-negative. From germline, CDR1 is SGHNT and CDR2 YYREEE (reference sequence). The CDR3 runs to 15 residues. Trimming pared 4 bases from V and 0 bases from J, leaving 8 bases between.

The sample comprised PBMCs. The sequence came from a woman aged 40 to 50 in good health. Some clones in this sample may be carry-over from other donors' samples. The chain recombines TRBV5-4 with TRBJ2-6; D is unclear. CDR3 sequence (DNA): TGTGCCAGCAGCCGGCCGGGCTCTGGGGCCAACGTCCTGACTTTC. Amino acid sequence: CASSRPGSGANVLTF. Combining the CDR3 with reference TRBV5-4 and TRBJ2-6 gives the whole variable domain ETGVTQSPTHLIKTRGQQVTLRCSSQSGHNTVSWYQQALGQGPQFIFQYYREEENGRGNFPPRFSGLQFPNYSSELNVNALELDDSALYLCASSRPGSGANVLTFGAGSRLTVL.